This TCR beta chain is drawn from a study of T cell repertoires in aging, cancer and after chemotherapy. Study overall: Six age groups, ranging from 30 or younger to 70 or older, included the donors.

TCR beta rearrangements were amplified from peripheral blood genomic DNA. This clonotype was seen a few times. CDR1 MNHEY and CDR2 SVGAGI come from the germline V gene. Trimming removed 0 bases from V and 0 bases from J, with 5 bases in between. The CDR3 is 14 amino acids. Rearranged V-D-J TRB sequences were amplified with a mixed TRB-A/B primer pool. Each CDR3 protein is one row after TCRdb ran MiXCR on the multiplex PCR reads. The data contain under 10,000 distinct CDR3 sequences, around two fifths of them seen just once; the ten biggest clones take up around 4.7%. The sequencing input was blood. V usage is TRBV6-5 and J usage is TRBJ1-2; D is unclear. This receptor was taken from a human donor in good health. DNA of the CDR3: TGTGCCAGCAGTTACTCGAGGGCTAACTATGGCTACACCTTC. It encodes CASSYSRANYGYTF.